The TCR beta chain described here comes from a study of PD-1 blockade in classical Hodgkin lymphoma. Time point given: cycle 4 day 1 (C4D1), after six to seven weeks of nivolumab. Every patient experienced relapse after autologous stem cell transplantation, and brentuximab vedotin exposure varied. The study's findings and limits: Patients excluded were those beginning nivolumab under 1 year after ASCT.

For this clone: Its cognate antigen is unknown.

The method was immunoSEQ multiplex PCR; TCRdb's version includes in-frame clones alone and lacks a portion of them. The sample carries some 93,000 clones, around 80% recorded once. CDR1 SGHNT and CDR2 YYREEE come from the germline V gene (reference sequence). The CDR3 spans 14 residues. Trimming left V 4 bases short and J 2 bases short, with 12 bases between. This sample comprised peripheral blood mononuclear cells (PBMCs), obtained before the fourth cycle of nivolumab. The clonotype comes from a human donor with classical Hodgkin lymphoma. V usage is TRBV5-4 and J usage is TRBJ2-5, with D perhaps being TRBD1 or TRBD2 (5 bases each). The DNA of the CDR3 is TGTGCCAGCAGCGTGGGACCAACGCAAGAGACCCAGTACTTC. This codes for CASSVGPTQETQYF.